Below are 27 T cell receptor beta chains sequenced from a single sample in a study of blood T cell repertoires in COVID-19. Data came from immunoSEQ multiplex PCR; TCRdb stores just in-frame clones and leaves some out. In the table there are a few hundred thousand clones, about 80% of which are singletons. Sequencing used peripheral blood. The receptors derive from a woman aged 80 or over with acute or convalescent COVID-19.

The CDR3 coding sequence is TGTGCCAGCAGCTGGGACAGGGGAAATAGCAATCAGCCCCAGCATTTT. It translates to CASSWDRGNSNQPQHF. This sequence joins TRBV5-5 and TRBJ1-5; 10 nucleotides agree with TRBD1. Germline CDR1 SGHKS, CDR2 YYEKEE (reference sequence). The V and J ends lost 3 bases and 0 bases, in that order; junction bases with no gene match: 3. The CDR3 has 16 residues.

The chain uses TRBV19 and TRBJ1-2; 10 positions match TRBD1. Germline CDR1 LNHDA, CDR2 SQIVND (reference sequence). Trimming at V came to 4 bases and at J to 2 bases, leaving 4 bases not matched to a gene. There are 15 residues in the CDR3. In DNA form, the CDR3 reads TGTGCCAGTAGTACCGACAGGGGGCTAAACTATGGCTACACCTTC. Protein: CASSTDRGLNYGYTF.

The rearrangement links TRBV6-5 to TRBJ2-7; a weak D match, TRBD1 (6 bases). CDR3 length equals 15 residues. V shed 11 bases and J shed 2 bases, with 22 bases lying between them. The germline gives CDR1 MNHEY, CDR2 SVGAGI. CDR3 loop: CASAAAQAGAYEQYF. The CDR3, as DNA: TGTGCCTCCGCAGCCGCCCAGGCAGGGGCCTACGAGCAGTACTTC.

The genes are TRBV25-1 and TRBJ2-3; 10 positions agree with TRBD1. V shed 5 bases, J shed 7 bases, and the junction held 9 bases outside the gene matches. There are 15 residues in the CDR3. Looked up from germline, CDR1 is MGHDK and CDR2 is SYGVNS. The DNA for the CDR3 is TGTGCCAGCAGTAGACAGGGGGCGCAACTAAATACGCAGTATTTT. This gives the protein CASSRQGAQLNTQYF.

The rearrangement links TRBV5-5 to TRBJ2-2; tentative D call: TRBD2 (7 bases). V was trimmed by 0 bases and J by 6 bases, leaving 18 bases between them. Germline CDR1 SGHKS, CDR2 YYEKEE (reference sequence). This CDR3 region has 17 residues. In DNA, the CDR3 is TGTGCCAGCAGCTTGGCCGGGCAGGGGAGGGTGGCCGGGGAGCTGTTTTTT. It is translated as CASSLAGQGRVAGELFF.

The table lists this clone with a count of one. The chain has TRBV7-9 and TRBJ1-1; D unclear. V lost 0 bases and J 4 bases, leaving 6 bases between the germline ends. CDR1 is SEHNR and CDR2 is FQNEAQ in the germline V gene (reference sequence). The CDR3 has 13 residues. CDR3 bases: TGTGCCAGCAGCTTAGCCGCGGCCACTGAAGCTTTCTTT. Translating gives CASSLAAATEAFF.

This sequence joins TRBV3-1 (or the pseudogene TRBV3-2) and TRBJ1-2; no reliable D call. Trimming pared 0 bases from V and 7 bases from J, leaving 9 bases between. CDR1 is LGHDT and CDR2 is YNNKEL in the germline V gene (reference sequence). The CDR3 covers 13 residues. The DNA for the CDR3 is TGTGCCAGCAGCCAAGATTATCGCGGTGGCTACACCTTC. Protein sequence: CASSQDYRGGYTF.

The gene calls are TRBV5-1 and TRBJ2-1; a weak D match, TRBD2 (7 bases). Trimming removed 4 bases at V and 6 bases at J, with 14 bases between. This CDR3 spans 14 amino acids. CDR1 and CDR2 (germline): SGHRS, YFSETQ. This CDR3 is CASSHGGPGNEQFF. In nucleotides, the CDR3 is TGCGCCAGCAGCCACGGGGGGCCCGGCAATGAGCAGTTCTTC.

V is TRBV3-1 (or the pseudogene TRBV3-2) and J is TRBJ1-6; D not certain. CDR3 length: 13 residues. The germline V gene has CDR1 LGHDT and CDR2 YNNKEL (reference sequence). V lost 4 bases, J lost 7 bases, and 8 bases lay in between. The CDR3 DNA sequence: TGTGCCAGCAGCCCGACAAGAAATTCACCCCTCCACTTT. Amino acid sequence: CASSPTRNSPLHF.

This clone was recorded only once. The rearrangement links TRBV3-1 (or the pseudogene TRBV3-2) to TRBJ1-3, with TRBD1 as a possible D gene (5 bases). In germline, CDR1 is LGHDT, CDR2 YNNKEL (reference sequence). V lost 5 bases and J lost 1, with 12 bases in between. CDR3 length equals 15 residues. The CDR3 loop is CASSSFGGSGNTIYF. CDR3 bases: TGTGCCAGCAGCTCATTCGGGGGATCTGGAAACACCATATATTTT.

The chain recombines TRBV5-1 with TRBJ2-5; TRBD1 might be the D (6 bases). In germline, CDR1 is SGHRS, CDR2 YFSETQ. CDR3 length: 15 residues. V shed 4 bases and J shed 3 bases, with 16 bases lying between them. The CDR3 loop is CASSRGSSLEETQYF. For the CDR3, the DNA is TGCGCCAGCAGCAGGGGGTCAAGCTTAGAAGAGACCCAGTACTTC.

This clone was detected only once. The chain recombines TRBV6-5 with TRBJ1-3, with D possibly TRBD1 on 5 matching bases. The CDR3 sequence is 15 residues long. The V gene lost 6 bases and the J gene lost 0 bases, with 12 bases spanning the gap. The germline gives CDR1 MNHEY, CDR2 SVGAGI. The CDR3 is CASRQDRLSGNTIYF. The CDR3 coding sequence is TGTGCCAGCAGGCAAGACAGACTCTCTGGAAACACCATATATTTT.

This clone was recorded only once. V gene TRBV18 combines with J gene TRBJ2-2; 8 nucleotides agree with TRBD2. The CDR3 has 15 residues. The V gene end was trimmed by 8 bases and the J gene end by 3 bases; junction bases not matched to a gene: 8. The V gene's germline CDR1 is KGHSH and CDR2 LQKENI. This chain's CDR3 is CASQSGGRDTGELFF. The CDR3 DNA is TGTGCCAGCCAGAGCGGGGGACGGGACACCGGGGAGCTGTTTTTT.

V usage is TRBV27 and J usage is TRBJ2-7, with D tentatively TRBD1 (6 bases). The V gene lost 5 bases and the J gene lost 1 base, with 9 bases spanning the gap. The germline CDR1 and CDR2 sequences are MNHEY and SMNVEV (reference sequence). The CDR3 contains 13 residues. CDR3 bases: TGTGCCAGCAGTCCCCAGGGGTCCTACGAGCAGTACTTC. Its protein product is CASSPQGSYEQYF.

This clone has only a few counts. The chain joins TRBV7-2 to TRBJ2-1, with TRBD2 identical over 11 bases. CDR1 and CDR2 (germline): SGHTA, FQGNSA. After removal of 5 bases from V and 10 bases from J, the junction contained 10 bases not matched to a gene. The CDR3 has 15 amino acids. The CDR3 region has the DNA TGTGCCAGCAGCCTTAGCGGGGGGGCACCTTCGGAGCAGTTCTTC. It encodes CASSLSGGAPSEQFF.

This clone was seen more than once but under ten times. The chain recombines TRBV5-6 with TRBJ1-2; D is ambiguous. Trimming took off 3 bases at V and 0 bases at J, with 18 bases between the two ends. The CDR3 runs to 17 residues. Germline values: CDR1 SGHDT, CDR2 YYEEEE. The DNA of the CDR3 is TGTGCCAGCAGCTGGGGAATACAGCGGAAAGCTAACTATGGCTACACCTTC. It translates to CASSWGIQRKANYGYTF.

The chain couples TRBV9 to TRBJ2-5; TRBD2 might be the D (5 bases). Germline V gene sequence: CDR1 SGDLS, CDR2 YYNGEE. The CDR3 covers 14 residues. The V end lost 0 bases, the J end lost 5 bases, and 11 bases lay between the germline ends. The CDR3 coding sequence is TGTGCCAGCAGCGTAGGAGGGTTCGGGGAGACCCAGTACTTC. Translation: CASSVGGFGETQYF.

The rearrangement uses TRBV30 and TRBJ1-1, with D unclear. Trimming removed 4 bases from V and 5 bases from J, with 20 bases in between. The V gene's germline CDR1 is GTSNPN and CDR2 SVGIG (reference sequence). The CDR3 loop spans 15 amino acids. CDR3 nucleotide sequence: TGTGCCTGGATTAATCTCGGGCGGCCGGGGACTGAAGCTTTCTTT. This gives the protein CAWINLGRPGTEAFF. The full variable domain, its missing parts supplied by reference TRBV30 and TRBJ1-1, is SQTIHQWPATLVQPVGSPLSLECTVEGTSNPNLYWYRQAAGRGLQLLFYSVGIGQISSEVPQNLSASRPQDRQFILSSKKLLLSDSGFYLCAWINLGRPGTEAFFGQGTRLTVV.

This clone was seen a handful of times. The rearrangement links TRBV6-1 to TRBJ1-3; perhaps TRBD1 as D (6 bases). This CDR3 has 15 amino acids. Trimming removed 3 bases at V and 5 bases at J, with 14 bases between. Germline V gives CDR1 MNHNS, CDR2 SASEGT. For the CDR3, the DNA is TGTGCCAGCAGTGACCAAGGGGGGGCTAGAAACACCATATATTTT. Protein: CASSDQGGARNTIYF.

The chain carries TRBV23-1 and TRBJ1-4; the match to TRBD1 covers 7 bases. TRBV23-1 has ORF status, its function being uncertain. The trim removed 10 bases at V and 0 bases at J, leaving 23 bases unmatched. The CDR3 consists of 20 residues. The DNA for the CDR3 is TGCGCCAAAACCCAAGCGACAGGGAATTTAACTGATGCAACTAATGAAAAACTGTTTTTT. It codes for CAKTQATGNLTDATNEKLFF.

This clone was found a few times. This rearrangement joins TRBV6-5 to TRBJ2-5, with TRBD2 identical over 12 bases. From germline, CDR1 is MNHEY and CDR2 SVGAGI. The CDR3 contains 15 residues. V was clipped by 5 bases and J by 5 bases; unmatched bases: 6. The CDR3 sequence is CASSRLAGGGETQYF. CDR3 sequence (DNA): TGTGCCAGCAGTCGGCTAGCGGGAGGGGGGGAGACCCAGTACTTC.

CDR3 in amino acids: CASTTIALGNYGYTF. CDR3 in DNA: TGTGCCAGCACCACTATTGCCCTCGGGAACTATGGCTACACCTTC. The chain couples TRBV6-5 to TRBJ1-2, with D hard to call. The CDR3 runs 15 residues. V lost 7 bases and J lost 2, with 17 bases in between. The germline gives CDR1 MNHEY, CDR2 SVGAGI.

This chain connects TRBV5-1 to TRBJ2-5, with 7 nucleotides matching TRBD1. The CDR3 is made up of 15 amino acids. Germline V gives CDR1 SGHRS, CDR2 YFSETQ. V shed 4 bases, J shed 2 bases, and the junction held 8 bases outside the gene matches. In nucleotides, the CDR3 is TGCGCCAGCAGCGGTGGGACAGCAAAACAAGAGACCCAGTACTTC. Protein product: CASSGGTAKQETQYF.

The gene calls are TRBV4-2 and TRBJ2-1, with 7 nucleotides matching TRBD2. The CDR3 totals 13 residues. CDR1 is LGHNA, CDR2 YNFKEQ, per germline. V was pared by 1 base and J by 8 bases, with 2 bases of the junction left unmatched. CDR3 loop: CASSQGLADEQFF. The CDR3 nucleotides are TGTGCCAGCAGCCAAGGGCTAGCGGATGAGCAGTTCTTC.

The rearrangement joins TRBV11-2 to TRBJ2-3, with 14 bases identical to TRBD2. With V trimmed by 5 bases and J by 2 bases, 9 bases remained unmatched. Germline CDR1 is SGHAT and CDR2 is FQNNGV. The CDR3 sequence is 18 residues long. The DNA for the CDR3 is TGTGCCAGCAGCCCAGGGGGACTAGCGGGGGTCTACACAGATACGCAGTATTTT. Protein product: CASSPGGLAGVYTDTQYF.

The V gene is TRBV3-1 (or the pseudogene TRBV3-2), the J gene TRBJ2-1; 9 bases are a match to TRBD2. Germline lookup yields CDR1 LGHDT and CDR2 YNNKEL (reference sequence). V lost 2 bases and J lost 7; bases outside the gene matches: 0. The length of the CDR3 is 13 residues. The CDR3 loop reads CASSQLAGNEQFF. The CDR3 nucleotides are TGTGCCAGCAGCCAACTAGCGGGAAATGAGCAGTTCTTC.

The chain links TRBV12-3 or TRBV12-4 to TRBJ1-5, with D unresolved. Deletions cut 7 bases from V and 2 bases from J, with 9 bases between. This CDR3 spans 13 amino acids. CDR3 in amino acids: CASTSFGNQPQHF. CDR3 nucleotide sequence: TGTGCCAGCACCTCCTTTGGCAATCAGCCCCAGCATTTT.